This TCR beta chain was sequenced in a study of human T cells and chemical hapten exposure. Time point: healthy volunteer bleed at 6 weeks. Researchers extracted total RNA from unfractionated whole blood. Individual cDNA molecules received unique molecular identifiers in the library. TCRdb re-analysed the RACE reads in MiXCR, keeping a single row per CDR3 protein. The profile shows around 70,000 distinct CDR3 sequences, around 6.1% of them singletons. The germline V gene encodes CDR1 MDHEN and CDR2 SYDVKM. The CDR3 sequence is 14 residues long. V was pared by 8 bases and J by 4 bases, with 7 bases of the junction left unmatched.

The gene calls are TRBV28 and TRBJ2-3; 9 nucleotides align to TRBD2. The receptor was derived from a female donor in good health. Some clones in this sample may be carry-over from other donors' samples. Sequencing was performed on whole blood. The CDR3 sequence: CASVAGGPPDTQYF. The CDR3 DNA reads TGTGCCAGCGTGGCGGGAGGGCCCCCAGATACGCAGTATTTT.